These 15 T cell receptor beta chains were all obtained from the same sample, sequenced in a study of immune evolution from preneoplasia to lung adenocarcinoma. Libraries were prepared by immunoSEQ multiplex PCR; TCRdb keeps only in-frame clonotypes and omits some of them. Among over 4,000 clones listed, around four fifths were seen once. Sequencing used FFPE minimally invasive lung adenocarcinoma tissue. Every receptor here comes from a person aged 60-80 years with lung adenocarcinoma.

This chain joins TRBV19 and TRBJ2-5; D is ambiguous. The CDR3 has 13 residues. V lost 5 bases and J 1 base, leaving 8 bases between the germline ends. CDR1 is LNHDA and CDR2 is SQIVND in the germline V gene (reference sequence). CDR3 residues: CASSWQFQETQYF. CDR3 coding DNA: TGTGCCAGTAGTTGGCAGTTCCAAGAGACCCAGTACTTC.

The CDR3 spells CATSRSRDPGDEKLFF. The CDR3, as DNA: TGTGCCACCAGCAGAAGCCGGGATCCGGGAGATGAAAAACTGTTTTTT. The chain employs TRBV15 and TRBJ1-4; the D is unclear. The ends were cut back, 2 bases at V and 6 bases at J, with 16 bases in the middle. The CDR3 loop spans 16 amino acids. CDR1 is LNHNV, CDR2 YYDKDF, per germline (reference sequence). The variable domain in full, with the rest retrieved from reference TRBV15 and TRBJ1-4, is DAMVIQNPRYQVTQFGKPVTLSCSQTLNHNVMYWYQQKSSQAPKLLFHYYDKDFNNEADTPDNFQSRRPNTSFCFLDIRSPGLGDTAMYLCATSRSRDPGDEKLFFGSGTQLSVL.

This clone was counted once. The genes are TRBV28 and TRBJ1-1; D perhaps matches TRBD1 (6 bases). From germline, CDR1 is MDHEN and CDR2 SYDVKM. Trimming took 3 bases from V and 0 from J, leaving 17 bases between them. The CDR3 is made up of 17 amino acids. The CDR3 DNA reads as TGTGCCAGCAGTTTCACCGGGGGGGGGCCTATGAACACTGAAGCTTTCTTT. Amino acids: CASSFTGGGPMNTEAFF.

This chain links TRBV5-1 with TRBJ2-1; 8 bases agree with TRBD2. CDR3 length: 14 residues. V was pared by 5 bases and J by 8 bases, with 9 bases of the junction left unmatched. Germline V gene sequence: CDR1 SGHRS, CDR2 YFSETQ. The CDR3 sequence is CASRLQAGGHEQFF. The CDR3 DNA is TGCGCCAGCAGGTTGCAGGCGGGAGGACATGAGCAGTTCTTC.

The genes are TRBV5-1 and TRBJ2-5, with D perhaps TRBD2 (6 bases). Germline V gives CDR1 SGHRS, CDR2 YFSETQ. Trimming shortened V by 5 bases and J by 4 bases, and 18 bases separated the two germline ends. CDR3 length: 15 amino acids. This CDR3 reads CASRETGDAGETQYF. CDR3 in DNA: TGCGCCAGCAGGGAGACGGGGGACGCGGGAGAGACCCAGTACTTC. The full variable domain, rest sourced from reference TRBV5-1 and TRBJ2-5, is KAGVTQTPRYLIKTRGQQVTLSCSPISGHRSVSWYQQTPGQGLQFLFEYFSETQRNKGNFPGRFSGRQFSNSRSEMNVSTLELGDSALYLCASRETGDAGETQYFGPGTRLLVL.

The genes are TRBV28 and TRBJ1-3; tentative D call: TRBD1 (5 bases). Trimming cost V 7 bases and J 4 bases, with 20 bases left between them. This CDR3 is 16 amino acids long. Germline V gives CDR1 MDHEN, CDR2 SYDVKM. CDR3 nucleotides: TGTGCCAGCACCTCTCTGGGGGAGGGGTCGGGAAACACCATATATTTT. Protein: CASTSLGEGSGNTIYF.

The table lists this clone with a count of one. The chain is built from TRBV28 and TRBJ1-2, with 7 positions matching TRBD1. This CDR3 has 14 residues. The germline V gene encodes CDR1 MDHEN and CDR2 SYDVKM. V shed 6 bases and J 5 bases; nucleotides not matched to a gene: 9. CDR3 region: CASSQVDRRYGYTF. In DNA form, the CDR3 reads TGTGCCAGCAGCCAGGTGGACAGGAGATATGGCTACACCTTC.

The CDR3, as DNA: TGTGCCAGCAGCTTACAAACGACAGTTAACTATGGCTACACCTTC. Protein sequence: CASSLQTTVNYGYTF. V gene TRBV5-6 combines with J gene TRBJ1-2, with D possibly TRBD1 on 5 matching bases. The CDR3 is 15 residues long. V dropped 2 bases and J dropped 1 base, with 12 bases sitting between them. Germline V gene data show CDR1 as SGHDT and CDR2 as YYEEEE. The variable domain in full, completed from reference TRBV5-6 and TRBJ1-2, reads DAGVTQSPTHLIKTRGQQVTLRCSPKSGHDTVSWYQQALGQGPQFIFQYYEEEERQRGNFPDRFSGHQFPNYSSELNVNALLLGDSALYLCASSLQTTVNYGYTFGSGTRLTVV.

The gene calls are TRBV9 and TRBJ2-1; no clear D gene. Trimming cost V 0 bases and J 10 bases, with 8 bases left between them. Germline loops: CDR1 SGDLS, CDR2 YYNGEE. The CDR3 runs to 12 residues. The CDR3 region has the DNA TGTGCCAGCAGCGTAGGTGTCAAGGAGCAGTTCTTC. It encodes CASSVGVKEQFF.

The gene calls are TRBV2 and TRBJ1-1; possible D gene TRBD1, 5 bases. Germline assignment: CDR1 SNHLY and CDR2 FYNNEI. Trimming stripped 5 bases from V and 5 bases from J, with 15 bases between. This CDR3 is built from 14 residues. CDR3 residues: CASSYDAGSTEAFF. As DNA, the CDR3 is TGTGCCAGCAGTTACGACGCAGGGAGTACTGAAGCTTTCTTT.

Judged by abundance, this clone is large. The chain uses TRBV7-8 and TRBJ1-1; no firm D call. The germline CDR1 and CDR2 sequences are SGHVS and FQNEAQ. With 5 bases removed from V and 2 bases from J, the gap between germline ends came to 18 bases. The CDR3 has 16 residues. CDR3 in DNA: TGTGCCAGCAGCGATAAAAACAGACGACACAACACTGAAGCTTTCTTT. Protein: CASSDKNRRHNTEAFF.

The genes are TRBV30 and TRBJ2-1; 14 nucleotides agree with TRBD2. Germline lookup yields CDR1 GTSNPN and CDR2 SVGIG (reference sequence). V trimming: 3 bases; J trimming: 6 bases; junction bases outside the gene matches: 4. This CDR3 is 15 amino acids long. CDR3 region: CAWSPGTSGSNEQFF. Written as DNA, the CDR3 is TGTGCCTGGAGCCCGGGGACTAGCGGGAGCAATGAGCAGTTCTTC.

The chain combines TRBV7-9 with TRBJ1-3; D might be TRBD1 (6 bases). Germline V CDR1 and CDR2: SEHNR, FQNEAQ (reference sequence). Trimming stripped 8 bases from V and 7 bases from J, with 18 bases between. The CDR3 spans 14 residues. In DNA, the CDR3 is TGTGCCAGCTCCGGGGACGGGGGGCCCAACACCATATATTTT. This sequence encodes CASSGDGGPNTIYF.

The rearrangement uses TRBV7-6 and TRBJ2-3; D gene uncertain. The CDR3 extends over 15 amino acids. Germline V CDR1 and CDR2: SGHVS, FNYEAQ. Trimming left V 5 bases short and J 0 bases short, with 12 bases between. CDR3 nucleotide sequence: TGTGCCAGCAGCGTGACTGACCTAAGCACAGATACGCAGTATTTT. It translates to CASSVTDLSTDTQYF.

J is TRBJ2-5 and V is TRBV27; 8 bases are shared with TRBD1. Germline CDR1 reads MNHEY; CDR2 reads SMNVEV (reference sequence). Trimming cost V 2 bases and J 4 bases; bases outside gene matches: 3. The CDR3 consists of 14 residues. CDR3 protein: CASSLQGAGETQYF. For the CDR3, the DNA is TGTGCCAGCAGTTTACAGGGGGCTGGAGAGACCCAGTACTTC.